This T cell receptor (beta chain) was found in a study of metastatic and nonmetastatic thyroid tumors. Study details: Peripheral blood and tumor or nodule samples from malignant and benign thyroid patients were compared.

Unmatched junction bases numbered 11, after V lost 4 bases and J lost 8 bases. This CDR3 region has 15 residues. Per germline, CDR1 MNHEY and CDR2 SVGAGI. This clone was picked up a small number of times. What it recognizes is unknown. With MiXCR, TCRdb reprocessed the PCR reads. The profile covers about 7,000 clones, with more than 15% appearing a single time and approximately 24% taken by the ten largest. Study findings and constraints: Malignant thyroid tumors reportedly had TCR beta diversity that was significantly higher than in benign nodules, in blood and tumor.

Thyroid surgery was preceded by no treatment in any patient. The chain links TRBV6-5 to TRBJ1-2; TRBD1 matches at 9 bases. The TCR comes from a male donor with papillary thyroid cancer or a benign thyroid nodule (not recorded which). Some clones in this sample may be carry-over from other donors' samples. Sequencing was performed on adjacent normal tissue. CDR3 DNA sequence: TGTGCCAGCAGTTTCGACCACAGGGGGCCTGAAGGCTACACCTTC. This sequence encodes CASSFDHRGPEGYTF.